Below, 11 T cell receptor beta chains from the same sample are listed, as sequenced in a study of blood T cell repertoires in COVID-19. Method: immunoSEQ multiplex PCR; TCRdb's copy keeps in-frame clones and lacks some. The sample shows roughly 100,000 clones, approximately 88% of them seen only once. The sample consisted of peripheral blood. The source is a human donor in a cohort sampled during active COVID-19.

The sample holds one count of this clone. V and J are TRBV2 and TRBJ2-1; 8 bases are a match to TRBD2. The J segment lost 7 bases and the V segment lost 2 bases, leaving 7 bases of the junction unmatched. From germline, CDR1 is SNHLY and CDR2 FYNNEI. This CDR3 is built from 15 residues. The CDR3 sequence: CASSEISGALNEQFF. In DNA, the CDR3 is TGTGCCAGCAGTGAAATTAGCGGGGCTTTGAATGAGCAGTTCTTC.

This clone was detected only once. The chain has TRBV9 and TRBJ1-4, with unresolved D. The CDR3 is 14 amino acids. Germline V lookup: CDR1 SGDLS, CDR2 YYNGEE. The V gene lost 0 bases and the J gene lost 6 bases, with 9 bases spanning the gap. The DNA for the CDR3 is TGTGCCAGCAGCGTAGGCGGGAGTGATGAAAAACTGTTTTTT. Amino acids: CASSVGGSDEKLFF.

Written as DNA, the CDR3 is TGTGCCAGCAGCTTTAGCCAGGGAAGGCAGTTCTTC. It codes for CASSFSQGRQFF. This chain connects TRBV5-4 to TRBJ2-1, with D maybe TRBD1 (5 bases). Trimming removed 2 bases from V and 12 bases from J, with 12 bases in between. The CDR3 runs 12 residues. Germline V lookup: CDR1 SGHNT, CDR2 YYREEE (reference sequence).

This chain uses TRBV3-1 (or the pseudogene TRBV3-2) with TRBJ1-2; 9 bases align to TRBD1. Germline V gene sequence: CDR1 LGHDT, CDR2 YNNKEL (reference sequence). The CDR3 has 15 residues. V gave up 4 bases and J gave up 4 bases; unmatched junction bases: 7. CDR3: CASSRGDREVYGYTF. DNA of the CDR3: TGTGCCAGCAGCCGCGGGGACAGGGAGGTCTATGGCTACACCTTC.

The chain joins TRBV5-1 to TRBJ2-3; TRBD1 aligns across 8 bases. Germline values: CDR1 SGHRS, CDR2 YFSETQ. The CDR3 extends over 14 amino acids. V shed 5 bases and J 4 bases; nucleotides not matched to a gene: 6. In nucleotides, the CDR3 is TGCGCCAGCAGGTACCAGGGGGCTTCAGATACGCAGTATTTT. It is translated as CASRYQGASDTQYF.

The genes are TRBV9 and TRBJ2-3; D possibly corresponds to TRBD2 (6 bases). The length of the CDR3 is 16 residues. Looked up from germline, CDR1 is SGDLS and CDR2 is YYNGEE. V was shortened by 2 bases and J by 6 bases, with 19 bases between the two germline ends. Here the CDR3 reads CASSVAGTVSSDTQYF. DNA of the CDR3: TGTGCCAGCAGCGTTGCCGGGACTGTGAGCTCCGATACGCAGTATTTT.

The rearrangement uses TRBV5-1 and TRBJ1-4; D may be TRBD1 (5 bases). V lost 6 bases and J 6 bases, leaving 15 bases between the germline ends. CDR1 is SGHRS and CDR2 is YFSETQ in the germline V gene. The CDR3 sequence is 14 residues long. The CDR3 sequence: CASTPWGIDEKLFF. Written as DNA, the CDR3 is TGCGCCAGCACCCCGTGGGGCATTGATGAAAAACTGTTTTTT. Complete variable domain (other parts from reference TRBV5-1 and TRBJ1-4): KAGVTQTPRYLIKTRGQQVTLSCSPISGHRSVSWYQQTPGQGLQFLFEYFSETQRNKGNFPGRFSGRQFSNSRSEMNVSTLELGDSALYLCASTPWGIDEKLFFGSGTQLSVL.

The chain is built from TRBV29-1 and TRBJ1-1; 9 positions match TRBD1. The CDR3 has 13 residues. Germline CDR1 SQVTM, CDR2 ANQGSEA. V was clipped by 7 bases and J by 1 base; unmatched bases: 4. This chain's CDR3 is CSGRDRANTEAFF. In DNA, the CDR3 is TGCAGCGGCCGGGACAGGGCGAACACTGAAGCTTTCTTT.

The rearrangement joins TRBV19 to TRBJ1-2, with D perhaps matching TRBD1 (6 bases). V was shortened by 4 bases and J by 2 bases, with 11 bases between the two germline ends. From germline, CDR1 is LNHDA and CDR2 SQIVND (reference sequence). CDR3 size: 14 residues. CDR3: CASSTTGPNYGYTF. The CDR3 region has the DNA TGTGCCAGTAGTACGACAGGACCCAACTATGGCTACACCTTC.

J is TRBJ1-2 and V is TRBV18, with a possible D match to TRBD1 (6 bases). Trimming stripped 3 bases from V and 8 bases from J, with 13 bases between. The CDR3 extends over 13 amino acids. CDR1 and CDR2 (germline): KGHSH, LQKENI. CDR3 protein: CASSPLGGEGYTF. DNA of the CDR3: TGTGCCAGCTCACCCCTTGGGGGCGAGGGCTACACCTTC.

The chain uses TRBV28 and TRBJ1-5; D gene ambiguous. Trimming left V 4 bases short and J 3 bases short, with 19 bases between. The CDR3 loop spans 17 amino acids. Germline CDR1 is MDHEN and CDR2 is SYDVKM. The CDR3 DNA follows: TGTGCCAGCAGTTCGGACCGGGGAGGGTGGTACAATCAGCCCCAGCATTTT. The encoded protein is CASSSDRGGWYNQPQHF.